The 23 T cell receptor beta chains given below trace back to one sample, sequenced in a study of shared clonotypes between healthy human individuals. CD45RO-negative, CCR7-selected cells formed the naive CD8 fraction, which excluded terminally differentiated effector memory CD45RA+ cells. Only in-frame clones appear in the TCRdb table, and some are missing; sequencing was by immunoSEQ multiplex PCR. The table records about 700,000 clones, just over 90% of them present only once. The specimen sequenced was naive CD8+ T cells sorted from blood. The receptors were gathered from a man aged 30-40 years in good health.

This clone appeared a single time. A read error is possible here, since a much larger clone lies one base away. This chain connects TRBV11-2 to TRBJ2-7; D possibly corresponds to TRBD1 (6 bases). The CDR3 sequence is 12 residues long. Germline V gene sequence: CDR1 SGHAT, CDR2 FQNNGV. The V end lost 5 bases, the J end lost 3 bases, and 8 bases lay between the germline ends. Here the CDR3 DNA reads TGTGCCAGCAGCGGACAGAGCTACGAGCAGTACTTC. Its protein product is CASSGQSYEQYF.

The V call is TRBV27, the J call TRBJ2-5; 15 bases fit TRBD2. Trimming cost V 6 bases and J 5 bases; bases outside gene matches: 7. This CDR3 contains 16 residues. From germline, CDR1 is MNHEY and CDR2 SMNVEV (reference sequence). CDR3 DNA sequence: TGTGCCAGCAGGGTAGGGACTAGCGGGAGGAGGGAGACCCAGTACTTC. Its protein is CASRVGTSGRRETQYF.

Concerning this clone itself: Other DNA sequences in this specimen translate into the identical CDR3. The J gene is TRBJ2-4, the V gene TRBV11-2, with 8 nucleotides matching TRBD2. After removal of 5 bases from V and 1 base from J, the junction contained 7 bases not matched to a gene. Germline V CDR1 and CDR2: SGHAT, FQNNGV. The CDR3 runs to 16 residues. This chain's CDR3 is CASSRSGSGAKNIQYF. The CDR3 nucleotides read TGTGCCAGCAGCCGAAGCGGGAGTGGGGCCAAAAACATTCAGTACTTC.

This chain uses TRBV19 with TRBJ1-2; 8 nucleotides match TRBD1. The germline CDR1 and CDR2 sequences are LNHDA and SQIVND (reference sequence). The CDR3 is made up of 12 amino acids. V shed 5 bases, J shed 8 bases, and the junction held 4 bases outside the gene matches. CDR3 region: CASSQGANGYTF. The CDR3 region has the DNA TGTGCCAGTAGTCAGGGGGCGAACGGCTACACCTTC.

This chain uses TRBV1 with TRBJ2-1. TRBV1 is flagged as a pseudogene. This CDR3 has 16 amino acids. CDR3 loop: CTSSQFRLPQYNEQFF. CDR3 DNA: TGCACCAGCAGCCAATTTCGGTTACCCCAGTACAATGAGCAGTTCTTC.

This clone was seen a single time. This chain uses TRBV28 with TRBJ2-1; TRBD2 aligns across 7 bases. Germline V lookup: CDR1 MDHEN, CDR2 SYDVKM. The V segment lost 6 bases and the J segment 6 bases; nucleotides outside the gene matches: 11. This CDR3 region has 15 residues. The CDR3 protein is CASSPFSGTSNEQFF. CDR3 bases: TGTGCCAGCAGCCCATTCAGCGGGACGTCCAATGAGCAGTTCTTC.

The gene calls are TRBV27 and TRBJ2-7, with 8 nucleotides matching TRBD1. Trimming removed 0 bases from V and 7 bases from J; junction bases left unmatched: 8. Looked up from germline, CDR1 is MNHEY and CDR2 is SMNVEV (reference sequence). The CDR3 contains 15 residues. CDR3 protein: CASSLSPTGVGEQYF. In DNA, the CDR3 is TGTGCCAGCAGTTTATCCCCGACAGGGGTGGGGGAGCAGTACTTC.

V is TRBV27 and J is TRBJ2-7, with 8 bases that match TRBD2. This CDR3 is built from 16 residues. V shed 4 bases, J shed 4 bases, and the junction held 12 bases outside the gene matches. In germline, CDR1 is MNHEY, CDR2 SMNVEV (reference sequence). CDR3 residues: CASSSSGRASGYEQYF. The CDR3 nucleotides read TGTGCCAGCAGTTCCTCCGGGAGGGCCTCAGGATACGAGCAGTACTTC.

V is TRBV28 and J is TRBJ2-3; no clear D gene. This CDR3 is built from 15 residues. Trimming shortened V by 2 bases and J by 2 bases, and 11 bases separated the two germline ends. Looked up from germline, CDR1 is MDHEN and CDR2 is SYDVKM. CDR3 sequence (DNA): TGTGCCAGCAGTTTAGGGGAAGGTTACACAGATACGCAGTATTTT. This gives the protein CASSLGEGYTDTQYF. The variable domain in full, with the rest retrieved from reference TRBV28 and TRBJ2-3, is DVKVTQSSRYLVKRTGEKVFLECVQDMDHENMFWYRQDPGLGLRLIYFSYDVKMKEKGDIPEGYSVSREKKERFSLILESASTNQTSMYLCASSLGEGYTDTQYFGPGTRLTVL.

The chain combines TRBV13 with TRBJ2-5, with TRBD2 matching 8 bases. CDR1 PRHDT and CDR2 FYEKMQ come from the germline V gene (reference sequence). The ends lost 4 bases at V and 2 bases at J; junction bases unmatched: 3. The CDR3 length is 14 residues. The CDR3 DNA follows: TGTGCCAGCAGCTCGGGACTAGAACAAGAGACCCAGTACTTC. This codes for CASSSGLEQETQYF.

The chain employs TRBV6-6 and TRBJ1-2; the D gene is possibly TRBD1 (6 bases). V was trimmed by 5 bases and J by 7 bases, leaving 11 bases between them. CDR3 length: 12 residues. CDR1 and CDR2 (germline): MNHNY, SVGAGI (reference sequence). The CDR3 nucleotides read TGTGCCAGCAGTCCACAGGGTTCTGGCTACACCTTC. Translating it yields CASSPQGSGYTF.

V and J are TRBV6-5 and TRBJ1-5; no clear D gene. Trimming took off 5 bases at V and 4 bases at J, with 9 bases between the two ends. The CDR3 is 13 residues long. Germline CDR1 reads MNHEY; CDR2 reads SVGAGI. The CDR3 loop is CASSTNQNQPQHF. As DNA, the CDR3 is TGTGCCAGCAGTACGAATCAGAATCAGCCCCAGCATTTT.

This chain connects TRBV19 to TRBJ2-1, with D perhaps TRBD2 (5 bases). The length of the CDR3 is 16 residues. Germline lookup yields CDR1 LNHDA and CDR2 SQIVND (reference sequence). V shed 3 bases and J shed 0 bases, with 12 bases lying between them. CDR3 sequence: CASSIPLGSSYNEQFF. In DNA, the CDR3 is TGTGCCAGTAGTATCCCGCTAGGGAGCTCCTACAATGAGCAGTTCTTC.

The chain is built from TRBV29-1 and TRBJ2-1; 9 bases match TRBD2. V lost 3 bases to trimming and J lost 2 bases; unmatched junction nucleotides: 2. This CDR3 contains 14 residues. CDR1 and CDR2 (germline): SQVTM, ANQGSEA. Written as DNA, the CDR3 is TGCAGCGTTGATTCTAGCGGGACCTACAATGAGCAGTTCTTC. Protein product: CSVDSSGTYNEQFF.

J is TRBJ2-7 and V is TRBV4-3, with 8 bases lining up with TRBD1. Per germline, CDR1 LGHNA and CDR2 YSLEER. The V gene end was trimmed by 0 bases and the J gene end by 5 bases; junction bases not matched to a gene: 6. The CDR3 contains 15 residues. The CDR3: CASSQDRTGYNEQYF. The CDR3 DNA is TGCGCCAGCAGCCAAGACCGGACAGGGTATAACGAGCAGTACTTC.

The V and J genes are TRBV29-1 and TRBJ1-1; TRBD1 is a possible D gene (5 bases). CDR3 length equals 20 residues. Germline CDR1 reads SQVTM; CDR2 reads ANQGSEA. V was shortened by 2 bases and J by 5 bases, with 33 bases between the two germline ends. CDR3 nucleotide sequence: TGCAGCGTTGAACGTATGCCTTCTAAGTTGCCTCAACTAGGGGATACTGAAGCTTTCTTT. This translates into CSVERMPSKLPQLGDTEAFF.

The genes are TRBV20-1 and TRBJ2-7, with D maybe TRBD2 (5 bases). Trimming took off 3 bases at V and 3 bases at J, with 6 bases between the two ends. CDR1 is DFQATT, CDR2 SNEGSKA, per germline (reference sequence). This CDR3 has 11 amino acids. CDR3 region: CSARGDYEQYF. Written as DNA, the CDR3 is TGCAGTGCTAGGGGAGACTACGAGCAGTACTTC.

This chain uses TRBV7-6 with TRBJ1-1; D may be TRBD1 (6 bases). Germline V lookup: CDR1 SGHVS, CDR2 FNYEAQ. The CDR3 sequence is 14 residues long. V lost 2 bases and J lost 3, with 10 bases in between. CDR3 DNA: TGTGCCAGCAGCTTATGGGGGGCGGACACTGAAGCTTTCTTT. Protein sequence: CASSLWGADTEAFF.

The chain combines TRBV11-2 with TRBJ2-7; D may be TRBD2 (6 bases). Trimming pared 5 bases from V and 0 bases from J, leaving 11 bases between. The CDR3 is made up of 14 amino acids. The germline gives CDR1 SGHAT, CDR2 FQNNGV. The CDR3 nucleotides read TGTGCCAGCAGCGCCCGGGGGAACTCCTACGAGCAGTACTTC. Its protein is CASSARGNSYEQYF.

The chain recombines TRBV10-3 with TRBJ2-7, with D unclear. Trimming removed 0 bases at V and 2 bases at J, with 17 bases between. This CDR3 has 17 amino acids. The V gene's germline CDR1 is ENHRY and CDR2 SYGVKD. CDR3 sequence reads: CAISESTQRAFAYEQYF. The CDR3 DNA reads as TGTGCCATCAGTGAGTCGACTCAACGGGCTTTCGCCTACGAGCAGTACTTC.

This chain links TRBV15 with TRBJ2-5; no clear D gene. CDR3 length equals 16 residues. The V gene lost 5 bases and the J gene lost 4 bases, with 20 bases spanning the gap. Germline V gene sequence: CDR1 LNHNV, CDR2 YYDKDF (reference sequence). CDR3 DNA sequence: TGTGCCACCAGCTTCTCCTTCGGTGAGAGTGGAGAGACCCAGTACTTC. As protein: CATSFSFGESGETQYF.

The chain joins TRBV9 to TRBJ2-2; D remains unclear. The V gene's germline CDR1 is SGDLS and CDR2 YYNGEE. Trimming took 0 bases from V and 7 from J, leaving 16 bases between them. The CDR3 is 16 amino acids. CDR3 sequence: CASSVAEALGRGELFF. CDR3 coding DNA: TGTGCCAGCAGCGTAGCTGAGGCCCTAGGCCGCGGGGAGCTGTTTTTT.

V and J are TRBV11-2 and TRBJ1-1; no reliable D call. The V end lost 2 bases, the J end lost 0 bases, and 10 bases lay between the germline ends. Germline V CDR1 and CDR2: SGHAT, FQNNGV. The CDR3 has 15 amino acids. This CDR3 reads CASSLTALMNTEAFF. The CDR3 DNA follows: TGTGCCAGCAGCTTAACCGCCCTTATGAACACTGAAGCTTTCTTT.